This entry lists 10 T cell receptor beta chains sequenced from one sample in a study of cytomegalovirus exposure and HLA in healthy donors. Clones were sequenced by immunoSEQ multiplex PCR, and TCRdb holds only the in-frame ones, with some missing. The data hold 150,000 to 200,000 clones, with approximately 85% observed a single time. Sequencing input: PBMCs. These receptors came from a woman between 18 and 30 years old in good health and CMV-seronegative.

This chain joins TRBV25-1 and TRBJ1-2; 10 bases agree with TRBD1. Trimming took 3 bases from V and 8 from J; bases not matched to a gene: 9. The CDR3 length is 15 residues. Germline loops: CDR1 MGHDK, CDR2 SYGVNS. CDR3 in DNA: TGTGCCAGCAGTGACCCAGCCGGGACAGGGGAGGGCTACACCTTC. It is translated as CASSDPAGTGEGYTF.

The chain couples TRBV7-8 to TRBJ1-1; unclear D gene. CDR1 SGHVS and CDR2 FQNEAQ come from the germline V gene. V lost 5 bases and J lost 6, with 13 bases in between. The CDR3 has 13 amino acids. In DNA, the CDR3 is TGTGCCAGCAGCAAGGAAGGGAGAGCTGAAGCTTTCTTT. This translates into CASSKEGRAEAFF.

The chain carries TRBV18 and TRBJ2-7; TRBD2 might be the D (6 bases). This CDR3 contains 13 residues. V was cut by 4 bases and J by 4 bases, with 11 bases left in between. From germline, CDR1 is KGHSH and CDR2 LQKENI. CDR3 loop: CASSLGGPYEQYF. In DNA form, the CDR3 reads TGTGCCAGCTCACTCGGGGGTCCGTACGAGCAGTACTTC. Based on the CDR3 plus reference TRBV18 and TRBJ2-7, the full variable domain is NAGVMQNPRHLVRRRGQEARLRCSPMKGHSHVYWYRQLPEEGLKFMVYLQKENIIDESGMPKERFSAEFPKEGPSILRIQQVVRGDSAAYFCASSLGGPYEQYFGPGTRLTVT.

This rearrangement joins TRBV7-2 to TRBJ2-2, with TRBD2 as a possible D gene (6 bases). V was pared by 5 bases and J by 5 bases, with 12 bases between. CDR3 length: 14 amino acids. The germline gives CDR1 SGHTA, CDR2 FQGNSA. The CDR3 spells CASSPGGRTGELFF. CDR3 DNA: TGTGCCAGCAGCCCCGGGGGTAGGACCGGGGAGCTGTTTTTT.

This chain links TRBV6-6 with TRBJ2-5, with 9 bases lining up with TRBD2. The CDR3 extends over 15 amino acids. V trimming: 2 bases; J trimming: 5 bases; junction bases outside the gene matches: 6. Germline V lookup: CDR1 MNHNY, CDR2 SVGAGI (reference sequence). CDR3 loop: CASSYPAGGGETQYF. The CDR3 nucleotides read TGTGCCAGCAGTTACCCAGCGGGGGGCGGGGAGACCCAGTACTTC.

V gene TRBV4-2 combines with J gene TRBJ2-7; 9 nucleotides agree with TRBD2. CDR1 is LGHNA, CDR2 YNFKEQ, per germline. V lost 1 base and J lost 4; bases outside the gene matches: 11. The CDR3 totals 17 residues. The CDR3 here is CASSQAGRGLAGYEQYF. The CDR3 DNA follows: TGTGCCAGCAGCCAAGCAGGAAGGGGACTAGCTGGTTACGAGCAGTACTTC.

V gene TRBV2 combines with J gene TRBJ2-7, with D maybe TRBD1 (5 bases). This CDR3 region has 18 residues. The germline gives CDR1 SNHLY, CDR2 FYNNEI. V lost 3 bases, J lost 3 bases, and 24 bases lay in between. The CDR3 DNA follows: TGTGCCAGCAGTGAGTTCAGGGAAGTGTACTCAGGTTACTACGAGCAGTACTTC. It yields the protein CASSEFREVYSGYYEQYF.

The chain is built from TRBV19 and TRBJ1-2, with D perhaps TRBD1 (5 bases). V lost 3 bases, J lost 13 bases, and 18 bases lay in between. Germline-derived CDR1 and CDR2 are LNHDA and SQIVND (reference sequence). The length of the CDR3 is 13 residues. In DNA form, the CDR3 reads TGTGCCAGTAGTATGAGCGGGGCGACCGCGCCCACCTTC. As protein: CASSMSGATAPTF.

The V and J genes are TRBV19 and TRBJ1-2, with TRBD1 matching over 7 bases. CDR3 length: 13 residues. V lost 2 bases, J lost 3 bases, and 0 bases stayed unmatched. The germline CDR1 and CDR2 sequences are LNHDA and SQIVND (reference sequence). The CDR3 nucleotides read TGTGCCAGTAGTATAACAGGGGACTATGGCTACACCTTC. Protein sequence: CASSITGDYGYTF.

This clone was counted many times. The rearrangement uses TRBV19 and TRBJ1-2, with 7 bases aligning to TRBD1. The CDR3 length is 15 residues. Germline V gene data show CDR1 as LNHDA and CDR2 as SQIVND (reference sequence). After removal of 7 bases from V and 4 bases from J, the junction contained 12 bases not matched to a gene. The CDR3 DNA reads TGTGCCAGTAACTCTCCTGGACAGGCCGCCTATGGCTACACCTTC. Amino acids: CASNSPGQAAYGYTF.